This record concerns one T cell receptor (beta chain) sequence. Its antigen is still unknown. Here immunoSEQ multiplex PCR was the method, and the copy in TCRdb shows in-frame clones only, minus some. Here the sample spans approximately 91,000 clones, just under 95% being singletons. These data originate in a study of siplizumab effects on memory and regulatory T cells. CDR1 is PRHDT, CDR2 FYEKMQ, per germline (reference sequence). V was trimmed by 10 bases and J by 0 bases, leaving 4 bases between them. This CDR3 is 12 amino acids long. Whole-study results and caveats: Suppressive activity of Tregs proliferating in siplizumab cultures remained unconfirmed. A significant reduction in alloreactive sequences traceable to unstimulated CD4+ memory cells was produced by siplizumab. Naive T cells were seen as more diverse than memory cells and as major alloresponse contributors.

V usage is TRBV13 and J usage is TRBJ2-6; D is unclear. The sample was CD8+ T cells sorted from blood. This receptor was taken from a human donor in good health. CDR3 nucleotides: TGTGCCATCCCCTCTGGGGCCAACGTCCTGACTTTC. Translated: CAIPSGANVLTF.